The rows below give T cell receptor beta chains drawn from one sample of a study of blood T cell repertoires in COVID-19. Sequenced by immunoSEQ multiplex PCR; TCRdb stores in-frame clones only, minus some. Counted here are about 130,000 clones, roughly 85% occurring once; the ten biggest clones make up 4.3%. Sequencing was done on a sample of peripheral blood. These receptors were taken from a human donor in a cohort sampled during active COVID-19. CDR3s include the opening cysteine and the closing phenylalanine or tryptophan. D genes are given only for firm matches. The listing skips clone size in some rows; elsewhere it reads once, few, many or a size class.

j_call: TRBJ1-2; d_call: .; clone_size: .; v_call: TRBV27; cdr3_aa: CASSPTGKNYGYTF; cdr3_nt: TGTGCCAGCAGTCCAACGGGGAAAAACTATGGCTACACCTTC
j_call: TRBJ1-1; d_call: .; clone_size: .; v_call: TRBV29-1; cdr3_aa: CSVLTGTEAFF; cdr3_nt: TGCAGCGTGCTTACGGGGACTGAAGCTTTCTTT
j_call: TRBJ2-1; d_call: .; clone_size: .; v_call: TRBV5-4; cdr3_aa: CASSTPGYEQFF; cdr3_nt: TGTGCCAGCAGCACCCCAGGGTATGAGCAGTTCTTC
j_call: TRBJ2-1; d_call: TRBD2; clone_size: .; v_call: TRBV5-6; cdr3_aa: CASSGRVAGVHNEQFF; cdr3_nt: TGTGCCAGCAGCGGGCGGGTAGCGGGAGTCCACAATGAGCAGTTCTTC
j_call: TRBJ1-1; d_call: .; clone_size: .; v_call: TRBV11-2; cdr3_aa: CASSLEAVNTEAFF; cdr3_nt: TGTGCCAGCAGCTTAGAGGCAGTGAACACTGAAGCTTTCTTT
j_call: TRBJ2-1; d_call: TRBD2; clone_size: .; v_call: TRBV4-3; cdr3_aa: CASSQVGTSAYNEQFF; cdr3_nt: TGCGCCAGCAGCCAAGTTGGGACTAGCGCCTACAATGAGCAGTTCTTC
j_call: TRBJ1-6; d_call: .; clone_size: .; v_call: TRBV9; cdr3_aa: CASSVSRGWNSPLHF; cdr3_nt: TGTGCCAGCAGCGTATCTCGGGGTTGGAATTCACCCCTCCACTTT
j_call: TRBJ2-6; d_call: .; clone_size: .; v_call: TRBV19; cdr3_aa: CASSTTGSGANVLTF; cdr3_nt: TGTGCCAGTAGTACTACAGGGTCTGGGGCCAACGTCCTGACTTTC
j_call: TRBJ1-1; d_call: TRBD1; clone_size: .; v_call: TRBV11-3; cdr3_aa: CASSVRQGLATEAFF; cdr3_nt: TGTGCCAGCAGCGTACGACAGGGGCTCGCCACTGAAGCTTTCTTT
j_call: TRBJ2-5; d_call: .; clone_size: .; v_call: TRBV3-1/TRBV3-2; cdr3_aa: CASSQSVAAQETQYF; cdr3_nt: TGTGCCAGCAGCCAGTCAGTAGCGGCCCAAGAGACCCAGTACTTC
j_call: TRBJ2-3; d_call: TRBD2; clone_size: .; v_call: TRBV13; cdr3_aa: CASSLGALAGLPDTQYF; cdr3_nt: TGTGCCAGCAGCTTAGGGGCACTAGCGGGATTACCGGATACGCAGTATTTT
j_call: TRBJ2-5; d_call: .; clone_size: .; v_call: TRBV6-6; cdr3_aa: CASSYAGIQETQYF; cdr3_nt: TGTGCCAGCAGTTACGCAGGAATCCAAGAGACCCAGTACTTC
j_call: TRBJ1-1; d_call: .; clone_size: .; v_call: TRBV6-5; cdr3_aa: CASSYSFQGEAFF; cdr3_nt: TGTGCCAGCAGTTACTCTTTCCAGGGGGAAGCTTTCTTT
j_call: TRBJ2-5; d_call: TRBD1; clone_size: .; v_call: TRBV2; cdr3_aa: CASGTGGTQYF; cdr3_nt: TGTGCCAGCGGGACAGGAGGGACCCAGTACTTC
j_call: TRBJ2-7; d_call: .; clone_size: .; v_call: TRBV7-9; cdr3_aa: CASSFRVPPYEQYF; cdr3_nt: TGTGCCAGCAGCTTCAGGGTACCCCCCTACGAGCAGTACTTC
j_call: TRBJ1-1; d_call: .; clone_size: .; v_call: TRBV7-2; cdr3_aa: CASSFWGQGTEAFF; cdr3_nt: TGTGCCAGCAGCTTTTGGGGGCAAGGCACTGAAGCTTTCTTT
j_call: TRBJ1-3; d_call: TRBD1; clone_size: .; v_call: TRBV7-9; cdr3_aa: CASSSGQRTIYF; cdr3_nt: TGTGCCAGCAGTTCGGGACAGAGGACCATATATTTT
j_call: TRBJ2-2; d_call: .; clone_size: .; v_call: TRBV7-2; cdr3_aa: CASSLGGSGELFF; cdr3_nt: TGTGCCAGCAGCTTAGGCGGGTCCGGGGAGCTGTTTTTT
j_call: TRBJ1-6; d_call: TRBD1; clone_size: once; v_call: TRBV25-1; cdr3_aa: CASSEMTGRSSPLHF; cdr3_nt: TGTGCCAGCAGCGAGATGACAGGGAGGTCTTCACCCCTCCACTTT
j_call: TRBJ2-1; d_call: TRBD1; clone_size: .; v_call: TRBV7-8; cdr3_aa: CASSLFQGVYEQFF; cdr3_nt: TGTGCCAGCAGCTTATTCCAGGGGGTTTATGAGCAGTTCTTC
j_call: TRBJ1-4; d_call: .; clone_size: .; v_call: TRBV7-9; cdr3_aa: CASSRGRSSFPSTNEKLFF; cdr3_nt: TGTGCCAGCAGCCGTGGCCGATCGTCCTTTCCGTCGACTAATGAAAAACTGTTTTTT
j_call: TRBJ2-3; d_call: .; clone_size: .; v_call: TRBV19; cdr3_aa: CASRQDPGLDTQYF; cdr3_nt: TGTGCCAGTAGACAGGACCCGGGTTTGGATACGCAGTATTTT
j_call: TRBJ2-1; d_call: .; clone_size: .; v_call: TRBV18; cdr3_aa: CASSNRDRIGEQFF; cdr3_nt: TGTGCCAGCTCAAACAGGGATCGGATAGGAGAGCAGTTCTTC
j_call: TRBJ1-1; d_call: TRBD1; clone_size: .; v_call: TRBV6-5; cdr3_aa: CASSYDVTGGTEAFF; cdr3_nt: TGTGCCAGCAGTTACGATGTGACAGGGGGGACTGAAGCTTTCTTT
j_call: TRBJ1-1; d_call: .; clone_size: .; v_call: TRBV5-8; cdr3_aa: CASTRMGSMNTEAFF; cdr3_nt: TGTGCCAGCACCCGAATGGGCAGTATGAACACTGAAGCTTTCTTT
j_call: TRBJ1-6; d_call: .; clone_size: .; v_call: TRBV5-1; cdr3_aa: CASSLGGGGYSPLHF; cdr3_nt: TGCGCCAGCAGCTTGGGCGGGGGGGGTTATTCACCCCTCCACTTT
j_call: TRBJ2-5; d_call: .; clone_size: .; v_call: TRBV7-2; cdr3_aa: CASSLDRLLQETQYF; cdr3_nt: TGTGCCAGCAGCTTAGATCGTCTCCTACAAGAGACCCAGTACTTC
j_call: TRBJ1-1; d_call: TRBD1; clone_size: few; v_call: TRBV19; cdr3_aa: CASSGSWGRGTAFF; cdr3_nt: TGTGCCAGTAGTGGAAGTTGGGGCAGGGGGACAGCTTTCTTT
j_call: TRBJ2-3; d_call: TRBD2; clone_size: few; v_call: TRBV5-4; cdr3_aa: CASSLGASGGPDTQYF; cdr3_nt: TGTGCCAGCAGCCTGGGGGCTAGCGGGGGACCCGATACGCAGTATTTT
j_call: TRBJ1-1; d_call: .; clone_size: .; v_call: TRBV5-4; cdr3_aa: CASSLAGNTEAFF; cdr3_nt: TGTGCCAGCAGCTTGGCGGGGAATACTGAAGCTTTCTTT
j_call: TRBJ2-2; d_call: .; clone_size: .; v_call: TRBV11-3; cdr3_aa: CASSLGQGKRSGELFF; cdr3_nt: TGTGCCAGCAGCTTAGGTCAGGGTAAAAGATCCGGGGAGCTGTTTTTT
j_call: TRBJ2-2; d_call: TRBD2; clone_size: .; v_call: TRBV7-8; cdr3_aa: CASSPSLRAGVDTGELFF; cdr3_nt: TGTGCCAGCAGCCCCTCGCTTCGGGCGGGAGTCGACACCGGGGAGCTGTTTTTT
j_call: TRBJ2-1; d_call: TRBD2; clone_size: .; v_call: TRBV24-1; cdr3_aa: CATSDPGLDPHNEQFF; cdr3_nt: TGTGCCACCAGTGACCCAGGACTAGATCCCCACAATGAGCAGTTCTTC
j_call: TRBJ2-3; d_call: TRBD2; clone_size: .; v_call: TRBV5-8; cdr3_aa: CASSLAVVAGWEADTQYF; cdr3_nt: TGTGCCAGCAGCTTGGCGGTGGTAGCGGGATGGGAAGCAGATACGCAGTATTTT
j_call: TRBJ2-5; d_call: TRBD1; clone_size: .; v_call: TRBV11-2; cdr3_aa: CASSLHLTGNTETQYF; cdr3_nt: TGTGCCAGCAGCCTTCATCTGACAGGGAACACAGAGACCCAGTACTTC
j_call: TRBJ2-7; d_call: .; clone_size: .; v_call: TRBV30; cdr3_aa: CARGGRGLPEQYF; cdr3_nt: TGTGCCAGGGGAGGCAGGGGCCTACCCGAGCAGTACTTC
j_call: TRBJ2-1; d_call: .; clone_size: once; v_call: TRBV15; cdr3_aa: CATSRGLAYNEQFF; cdr3_nt: TGTGCCACCAGCAGGGGGCTAGCCTACAATGAGCAGTTCTTC
j_call: TRBJ1-2; d_call: TRBD1; clone_size: .; v_call: TRBV29-1; cdr3_aa: CSVLGPGQGRYTF; cdr3_nt: TGCAGCGTGCTCGGTCCGGGACAGGGGCGCTACACCTTC
j_call: TRBJ1-2; d_call: .; clone_size: .; v_call: TRBV5-1; cdr3_aa: CASSPDPDWGYTF; cdr3_nt: TGCGCCAGCAGCCCAGACCCCGACTGGGGCTACACCTTC
j_call: TRBJ1-1; d_call: TRBD1; clone_size: few; v_call: TRBV15; cdr3_aa: CATGTGFGASGTEAFF; cdr3_nt: TGTGCCACGGGGACAGGGTTTGGGGCAAGTGGGACTGAAGCTTTCTTT
j_call: TRBJ1-2; d_call: .; clone_size: .; v_call: TRBV6-5; cdr3_aa: CASGAKPDRFYGYTF; cdr3_nt: TGTGCCAGCGGGGCAAAACCTGATCGTTTCTATGGCTACACCTTC
j_call: TRBJ2-1; d_call: .; clone_size: few; v_call: TRBV18; cdr3_aa: CASSPRQGQGDEQFF; cdr3_nt: TGTGCCAGCTCACCGAGGCAGGGGCAAGGTGATGAGCAGTTCTTC
j_call: TRBJ1-1; d_call: .; clone_size: .; v_call: TRBV6-6; cdr3_aa: CASSPFTGPNTEAFF; cdr3_nt: TGTGCCAGCAGCCCTTTCACAGGCCCGAACACTGAAGCTTTCTTT
j_call: TRBJ1-5; d_call: .; clone_size: .; v_call: TRBV6-5; cdr3_aa: CASSGGVNSNQPQHF; cdr3_nt: TGTGCCAGCTCCGGGGGGGTTAATAGCAATCAGCCCCAGCATTTT
j_call: TRBJ2-6; d_call: .; clone_size: .; v_call: TRBV5-4; cdr3_aa: CASSLDSSGANVLTF; cdr3_nt: TGTGCCAGCAGCTTGGACAGCTCTGGGGCCAACGTCCTGACTTTC
j_call: TRBJ1-6; d_call: .; clone_size: .; v_call: TRBV4-3; cdr3_aa: CASSQEHPASGAPLHF; cdr3_nt: TGCGCCAGCAGCCAAGAACATCCGGCGTCCGGAGCACCCCTCCACTTT
j_call: TRBJ2-2; d_call: .; clone_size: .; v_call: TRBV2; cdr3_aa: CASTWRERDTGELFF; cdr3_nt: TGTGCCAGCACCTGGCGGGAAAGGGACACCGGGGAGCTGTTTTTT
j_call: TRBJ1-5; d_call: TRBD1; clone_size: .; v_call: TRBV18; cdr3_aa: CASSLTGGASNQPQHF; cdr3_nt: TGTGCCAGCTCACTGACAGGGGGCGCGAGCAATCAGCCCCAGCATTTT
j_call: TRBJ1-2; d_call: .; clone_size: .; v_call: TRBV4-1; cdr3_aa: CASSHQTKEGLNYGYTF; cdr3_nt: TGCGCCAGCAGCCATCAAACCAAGGAGGGGCTCAACTATGGCTACACCTTC
j_call: TRBJ2-5; d_call: .; clone_size: once; v_call: TRBV7-2; cdr3_aa: CASSFKETQYF; cdr3_nt: TGTGCCAGCAGCTTTAAAGAGACCCAGTACTTC
j_call: TRBJ1-3; d_call: .; clone_size: once; v_call: TRBV11-2; cdr3_aa: CASSSHRTAPERNTIYF; cdr3_nt: TGTGCCAGCAGCTCGCATCGGACAGCGCCAGAAAGAAACACCATATATTTT
j_call: TRBJ2-3; d_call: TRBD2; clone_size: .; v_call: TRBV3-1/TRBV3-2; cdr3_aa: CASSRLGLAGGTTTDTQYF; cdr3_nt: TGTGCCAGCAGCCGTTTGGGACTAGCGGGGGGAACGACCACAGATACGCAGTATTTT
j_call: TRBJ2-2; d_call: .; clone_size: .; v_call: TRBV5-8; cdr3_aa: CASSLEPGQTGELFF; cdr3_nt: TGTGCCAGCAGCTTGGAACCAGGGCAGACCGGGGAGCTGTTTTTT
j_call: TRBJ2-2; d_call: .; clone_size: .; v_call: TRBV19; cdr3_aa: CASSIGSSGGELFF; cdr3_nt: TGTGCCAGTAGTATAGGATCCTCGGGGGGGGAGCTGTTTTTT
j_call: TRBJ1-2; d_call: .; clone_size: .; v_call: TRBV30; cdr3_aa: CAWMSRGVGGYTF; cdr3_nt: TGTGCCTGGATGAGTCGGGGGGTGGGAGGCTACACCTTC
j_call: TRBJ2-5; d_call: .; clone_size: once; v_call: TRBV27; cdr3_aa: CASSKGQVDGAPSGGTQYF; cdr3_nt: TGTGCCAGCAGTAAGGGACAGGTCGATGGAGCACCCTCGGGGGGGACCCAGTACTTC
j_call: TRBJ1-1; d_call: .; clone_size: .; v_call: TRBV6-1; cdr3_aa: CASSEIAGRRLNTEAFF; cdr3_nt: TGTGCCAGCAGTGAAATTGCGGGCAGGCGCTTGAACACTGAAGCTTTCTTT
j_call: TRBJ1-1; d_call: TRBD1; clone_size: .; v_call: TRBV27; cdr3_aa: CASSFNSMGTGEAFF; cdr3_nt: TGTGCCAGCAGTTTTAATTCAATGGGGACAGGGGAAGCTTTCTTT